This T cell receptor beta chain was sequenced for a study of T cell changes during pregnancy in multiple sclerosis. Method: immunoSEQ multiplex PCR; TCRdb's copy keeps in-frame clones and lacks some. The sample holds some 60,000 clones; approximately 93% are singletons and the top ten take approximately 1.8%. Germline assignment: CDR1 MDHEN and CDR2 SYDVKM. The CDR3 runs 17 residues. V was clipped by 2 bases and J by 4 bases; unmatched bases: 12. Sequencing was performed on peripheral blood, taken after pregnancy. This clonotype was sampled from a female donor with multiple sclerosis, enrolled in a pregnancy study. The chain joins TRBV28 to TRBJ2-3, with 7 positions matching TRBD1. This CDR3 reads CASSLVEGAQIADTQYF. The CDR3 DNA reads TGTGCCAGCAGTTTAGTTGAGGGGGCGCAAATCGCAGATACGCAGTATTTT.